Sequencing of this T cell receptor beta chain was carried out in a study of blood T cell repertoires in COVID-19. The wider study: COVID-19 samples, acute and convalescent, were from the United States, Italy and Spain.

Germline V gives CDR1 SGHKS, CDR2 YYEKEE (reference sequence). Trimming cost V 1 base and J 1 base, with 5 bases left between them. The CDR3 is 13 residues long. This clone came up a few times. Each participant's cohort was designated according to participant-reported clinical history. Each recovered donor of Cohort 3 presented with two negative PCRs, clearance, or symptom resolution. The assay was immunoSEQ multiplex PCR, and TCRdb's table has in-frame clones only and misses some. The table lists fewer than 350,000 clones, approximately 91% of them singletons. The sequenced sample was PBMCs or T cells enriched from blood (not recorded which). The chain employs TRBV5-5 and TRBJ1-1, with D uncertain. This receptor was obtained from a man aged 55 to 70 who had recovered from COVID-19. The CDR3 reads CASSLTRNTEAFF. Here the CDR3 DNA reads TGTGCCAGCAGCTTGACGAGGAACACTGAAGCTTTCTTT.